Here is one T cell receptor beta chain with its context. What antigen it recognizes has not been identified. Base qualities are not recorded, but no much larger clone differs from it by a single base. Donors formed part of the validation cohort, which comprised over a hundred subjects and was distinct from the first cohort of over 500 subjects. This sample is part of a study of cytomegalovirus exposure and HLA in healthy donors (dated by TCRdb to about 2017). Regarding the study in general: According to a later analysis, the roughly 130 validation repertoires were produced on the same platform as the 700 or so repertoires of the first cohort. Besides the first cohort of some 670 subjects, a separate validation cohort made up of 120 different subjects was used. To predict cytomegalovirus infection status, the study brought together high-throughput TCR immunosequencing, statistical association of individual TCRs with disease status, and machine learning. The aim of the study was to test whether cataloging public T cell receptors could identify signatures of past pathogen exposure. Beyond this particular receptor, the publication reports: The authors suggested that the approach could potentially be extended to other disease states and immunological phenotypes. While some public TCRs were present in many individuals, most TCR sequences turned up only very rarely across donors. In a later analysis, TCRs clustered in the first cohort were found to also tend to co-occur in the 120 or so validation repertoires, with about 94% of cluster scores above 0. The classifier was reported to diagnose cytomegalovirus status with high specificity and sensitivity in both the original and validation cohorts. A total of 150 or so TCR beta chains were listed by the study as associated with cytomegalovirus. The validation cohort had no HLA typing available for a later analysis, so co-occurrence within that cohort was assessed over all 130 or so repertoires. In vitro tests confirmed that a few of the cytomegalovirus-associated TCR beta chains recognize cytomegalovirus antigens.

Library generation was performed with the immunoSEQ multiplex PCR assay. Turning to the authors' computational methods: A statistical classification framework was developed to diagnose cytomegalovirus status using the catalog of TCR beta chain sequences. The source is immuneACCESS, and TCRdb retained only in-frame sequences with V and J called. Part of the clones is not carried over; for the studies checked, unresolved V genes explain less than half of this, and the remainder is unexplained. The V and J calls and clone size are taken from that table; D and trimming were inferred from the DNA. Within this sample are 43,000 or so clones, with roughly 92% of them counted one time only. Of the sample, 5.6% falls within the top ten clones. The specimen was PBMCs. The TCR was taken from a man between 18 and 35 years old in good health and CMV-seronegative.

The CDR3 in this case is CARSAWPGVTAEAFF. The DNA is TGTGCCAGAAGCGCGTGGCCCGGGGTAACGGCTGAAGCTTTCTTT. The chain was built from TRBV5-3 and TRBJ1-1; no D segment can be confidently identified. TRBV5-3 counts as an open reading frame of uncertain function. The CDR3 goes from the cysteine to the phenylalanine over 15 residues. Only the CDR3 region is kept as DNA, spanning 45 bases read in frame from base 1. The junction shows trimming of 4 bases on V and 6 bases on J, plus 19 bases between the germline ends.